This T cell receptor beta chain was profiled in a study of T-cell memory formation after mild COVID-19. Via MiXCR, TCRdb re-called the 5' RACE reads, giving one row per CDR3 protein. Among 400,000 to 500,000 distinct CDR3 sequences listed, over 15% were seen once. Germline CDR1 is SEHNR and CDR2 is FQNEAQ (reference sequence). Trimming shortened V by 4 bases and J by 4 bases, and 11 bases separated the two germline ends. CDR3 size: 14 residues. The source material was PBMCs or a T cell subset sorted from them (not recorded which). The chain uses TRBV7-9 and TRBJ1-3, with a possible D match to TRBD1 (5 bases). The sequence was collected from a young man who had mild COVID-19 (a few samples of this study predate the infection). Cell type and time point are not known. CDR3 amino acids: CASSSRALGNTIYF. Written as DNA, the CDR3 is TGTGCCAGCAGCTCCAGGGCACTGGGAAACACCATATATTTT.